This TCR beta chain appears in the sequencing data of a study of shared clonotypes between healthy human individuals. At the level of the study: The study used three CD4 naive, three CD4 memory, two CD8 naive and one CD8 memory plate per donor.

In the case of this clone: The same CDR3 arises from other DNA sequences in this sample as well.

The data were produced by immunoSEQ multiplex PCR, yet TCRdb's version contains in-frame clones alone and is incomplete. The sample includes 1.5 million to 1.9 million clones, 95% to 99% seen only once; the top ten take roughly 0.4%. This TCR was recovered from a man between 25 and 39 years old in good health. The material sequenced was naive CD4+ T cells sorted from blood. Subset indicated: CD45RA+ positively selected.

CDR3: CASRLTGGETQYF. Written as DNA, the CDR3 is TGTGCCAGCAGATTGACAGGGGGTGAGACCCAGTACTTC. The J gene is TRBJ2-5, the V gene TRBV2; 9 bases line up with TRBD1. The V segment lost 6 bases and the J segment 5 bases; nucleotides outside the gene matches: 4. The CDR3 contains 13 residues. Germline-derived CDR1 and CDR2 are SNHLY and FYNNEI.